The 13 T cell receptor beta chains presented below share a single source sample, sequenced in a study of blood T cell repertoires in COVID-19. This table comes from immunoSEQ multiplex PCR, and its TCRdb copy is limited to in-frame clones, with some not included. The sample has 110,000 or so clones, approximately 80% seen once. Material: peripheral blood. The source is a man at least 80 years old with acute or convalescent COVID-19.

Of note for this clone: In the same sample, other DNA sequences code for this CDR3. The V and J genes are TRBV5-6 and TRBJ1-2, with 7 bases aligning to TRBD1. Looked up from germline, CDR1 is SGHDT and CDR2 is YYEEEE. The trim removed 2 bases at V and 6 bases at J, leaving 4 bases unmatched. The length of the CDR3 is 13 residues. CDR3 sequence: CASSLRQGDGYTF. Here the CDR3 DNA reads TGTGCCAGCAGCTTAAGACAGGGCGATGGCTACACCTTC.

The CDR3 DNA follows: TGTGCCAGCAGCTGGACTAGCGGGAGTTCCGGGGAGCTGTTTTTT. It translates to CASSWTSGSSGELFF. The J gene is TRBJ2-2, the V gene TRBV11-3; TRBD2 matches at 13 bases. Germline CDR1 SGHNT, CDR2 YENEEA. The CDR3 consists of 15 residues. Trimming cost V 4 bases and J 6 bases; bases outside gene matches: 2.

V gene TRBV28 combines with J gene TRBJ2-7; D not certain. CDR1 is MDHEN and CDR2 is SYDVKM in the germline V gene. V lost 4 bases to trimming and J lost 3 bases, with 7 bases between them. The CDR3 consists of 12 residues. The CDR3 region has the DNA TGTGCCAGCAGTTATTATAACTACGAGCAGTACTTC. The encoded protein is CASSYYNYEQYF.

This clone was detected only once. The V and J genes are TRBV2 and TRBJ2-5; 8 bases are a match to TRBD2. This CDR3 spans 11 amino acids. V trimming: 11 bases; J trimming: 3 bases; junction bases outside the gene matches: 2. The V gene's germline CDR1 is SNHLY and CDR2 FYNNEI. The chain's CDR3 is CASGGEETQYF. Written as DNA, the CDR3 is TGTGCCTCCGGGGGGGAAGAGACCCAGTACTTC.

The gene calls are TRBV6-1 and TRBJ1-3; possible D gene TRBD1, 5 bases. The CDR3 loop spans 16 amino acids. V gave up 2 bases and J gave up 0 bases, with 11 bases separating them. Per germline, CDR1 MNHNS and CDR2 SASEGT. The CDR3 protein is CASSELGGFSGNTIYF. DNA for the CDR3: TGTGCCAGCAGTGAATTGGGGGGATTCTCTGGAAACACCATATATTTT.

CDR3 DNA: TGTGCCTGGAGTGTACGGCAGGGATACGAGCAGTACTTC. Its translation: CAWSVRQGYEQYF. The chain employs TRBV30 and TRBJ2-7; the D gene is possibly TRBD1 (5 bases). The CDR3 loop spans 13 amino acids. CDR1 and CDR2 from the germline V gene are GTSNPN and SVGIG (reference sequence). The germline V and J ends were trimmed by 0 bases and 4 bases, with 10 bases remaining between them.

In this sample, this clone turned up a few times. This rearrangement joins TRBV28 to TRBJ2-3; TRBD2 matches at 8 bases. The length of the CDR3 is 15 residues. Germline V CDR1 and CDR2: MDHEN, SYDVKM. V gave up 1 base and J gave up 5 bases; unmatched junction bases: 5. CDR3 in DNA: TGTGCCAGCAGTTTATTCGGCGGGAGGAAAGATACGCAGTATTTT. It yields the protein CASSLFGGRKDTQYF.

V usage is TRBV3-1 (or the pseudogene TRBV3-2) and J usage is TRBJ2-4; the match to TRBD2 covers 15 bases. The CDR3 runs to 22 residues. Trimming took 3 bases from V and 1 from J; bases not matched to a gene: 16. Looked up from germline, CDR1 is LGHDT and CDR2 is YNNKEL (reference sequence). The CDR3 sequence: CASSHKIPSGLAGGGAKNIQYF. The CDR3 DNA sequence: TGTGCCAGCAGCCACAAGATTCCCTCGGGACTAGCGGGAGGAGGGGCCAAAAACATTCAGTACTTC.

The rearrangement uses TRBV12-3 or TRBV12-4 and TRBJ1-1, with D possibly being TRBD1 (5 bases). This CDR3 is built from 12 residues. The V gene lost 3 bases and the J gene lost 8 bases, with 10 bases spanning the gap. The CDR3 coding sequence is TGTGCCAGCAGTTTTGGAGGGGTGGAAGCTTTCTTT. This translates into CASSFGGVEAFF.

The chain joins TRBV19 to TRBJ2-3, with TRBD2 matching over 10 bases. The germline CDR1 and CDR2 sequences are LNHDA and SQIVND (reference sequence). CDR3 length: 15 amino acids. V dropped 8 bases and J dropped 4; count of bases not matched to a gene: 9. The chain's CDR3 is CASRSRTSGSDTQYF. CDR3 in DNA: TGTGCCAGTCGTAGTAGGACTAGCGGTTCAGATACGCAGTATTTT. Filled out from reference TRBV19 and TRBJ2-3, the complete variable domain reads DGGITQSPKYLFRKEGQNVTLSCEQNLNHDAMYWYRQDPGQGLRLIYYSQIVNDFQKGDIAEGYSVSREKKESFPLTVTSAQKNPTAFYLCASRSRTSGSDTQYFGPGTRLTVL.

J is TRBJ2-1 and V is TRBV5-1, with TRBD1 matching 11 bases. The germline V gene encodes CDR1 SGHRS and CDR2 YFSETQ. V dropped 0 bases and J dropped 7; count of bases not matched to a gene: 6. CDR3 length equals 16 residues. Written as DNA, the CDR3 is TGCGCCAGCAGCTTGGTAGGACAGGGGGCGAGGAATGAGCAGTTCTTC. It is translated as CASSLVGQGARNEQFF.

In this sample, this clone turned up a few times. This chain connects TRBV5-5 to TRBJ1-4, with no clear D. Germline-derived CDR1 and CDR2 are SGHKS and YYEKEE (reference sequence). CDR3 size: 14 residues. The V end lost 1 base, the J end lost 3 bases, and 7 bases lay between the germline ends. CDR3 region: CASSLWEPNEKLFF. DNA of the CDR3: TGTGCCAGCAGCTTGTGGGAGCCTAATGAAAAACTGTTTTTT.

The rearrangement links TRBV3-1 (or the pseudogene TRBV3-2) to TRBJ2-6; D is possibly TRBD2 (6 bases). This CDR3 spans 16 amino acids. V lost 3 bases and J 4 bases, leaving 13 bases between the germline ends. Germline CDR1 LGHDT, CDR2 YNNKEL (reference sequence). CDR3 sequence (DNA): TGTGCCAGCAGCCATGGGTGGGAGGCGGGGGCCAACGTCCTGACTTTC. The encoded protein is CASSHGWEAGANVLTF.